This T cell receptor beta chain was recovered during a study of OX40 agonist ivuxolimab in advanced cancers. This CDR3 region has 13 residues. V was shortened by 3 bases and J by 6 bases, with 11 bases between the two germline ends. Germline CDR1 is SGHKS and CDR2 is YYEKEE (reference sequence). Measured with immunoSEQ multiplex PCR; TCRdb has only the in-frame clones, and not every one. Of 90,000 to 100,000 clones in the sample, roughly nine tenths were seen once. The rearrangement joins TRBV5-5 to TRBJ2-3; D remains unclear. Specimen: CD4+ or CD8+ T cells sorted from blood, collected in a trial of the OX40 agonist ivuxolimab. This receptor was identified in an adult with an advanced solid tumor such as melanoma, head and neck, liver or kidney cancer. CDR3 loop: CASSWSEMDTQYF. CDR3 sequence (DNA): TGTGCCAGCAGCTGGAGTGAGATGGATACGCAGTATTTT.